The 3 T cell receptor beta chains below come from one sample, sequenced in a study of blood T cell repertoires in COVID-19 (dated by TCRdb to 2019 to 2021). The protocol used for the library was the immunoSEQ multiplex PCR assay. In its TCRdb copy, this immuneACCESS table keeps in-frame sequences only and misses some clones. Where compared with another copy, unresolved V genes explain less than half of these, and the others have no known cause. The table for this sample lists about 230,000 clones; around 83% of them were counted only once. The ten largest clonotypes hold about 2.3% of the sample. Sequenced: peripheral blood. These receptors all stem from a man aged 35-49 years who had recovered from COVID-19.

The rearrangement uses TRBV11-2 and TRBJ2-1, with TRBD2 identical over 7 bases. Germline V gene data show CDR1 as SGHAT and CDR2 as FQNNGV. The J segment lost 4 bases and the V segment lost 2 bases, leaving 8 bases of the junction unmatched. The CDR3 is 16 amino acids. The CDR3 coding sequence is TGTGCCAGCAGCTTATCCCAGCGGGGAAGATACAATGAGCAGTTCTTC. Its protein product is CASSLSQRGRYNEQFF.

The chain is built from TRBV18 and TRBJ2-4; 7 nucleotides align to TRBD1. CDR3 length: 15 residues. Germline V gene lookup returns CDR1 KGHSH and CDR2 LQKENI. V shed 6 bases, J shed 5 bases, and the junction held 10 bases outside the gene matches. CDR3 sequence reads: CASSTGQGQQNIQYF. The CDR3 DNA is TGTGCCAGCTCCACCGGGCAGGGACAGCAAAACATTCAGTACTTC.

The V and J genes are TRBV9 and TRBJ2-7, with 7 bases fitting TRBD1. The junction had 14 bases not matched to a gene; V was cut back by 0 bases and J by 5 bases. The CDR3 contains 17 residues. Germline V CDR1 and CDR2: SGDLS, YYNGEE. This CDR3 reads CASSVASTGQFPHEQYF. CDR3 DNA: TGTGCCAGCAGCGTAGCCAGTACGGGACAGTTTCCCCACGAGCAGTACTTC.